Below, one T cell receptor (beta chain) is given with its context. Authors' analysis steps: Cell counts per sample came from amplifying reference gene primers. The assay was immunoSEQ multiplex PCR, and TCRdb's table has in-frame clones only and misses some. Clone size and the V and J calls come from that table; the DNA yielded D and trimming. The sample records about 89,000 clones, 75% to 80% being singletons. These data belong to a study of blood T cell repertoires in COVID-19. Study overall: From the United States, Italy and Spain came samples of acute and convalescent COVID-19. T cells, B-cell-depleted T cells, or PBMCs supplied cDNA or gDNA.

A Seattle source enrolled patients during active infection and followed them longitudinally. The V gene's germline CDR1 is MDHEN and CDR2 SYDVKM. With V trimmed by 4 bases and J by 0 bases, 4 bases remained unmatched. This CDR3 comprises 16 residues. The V call is TRBV28, the J call TRBJ2-1; 9 positions agree with TRBD2. Source material: peripheral blood. The receptor comes from a man aged 65-85 years with COVID-19, enrolled during active disease. DNA for the CDR3: TGTGCCAGCAGTTCTACTAGCGGGCACTCCTACAATGAGCAGTTCTTC. Its protein product is CASSSTSGHSYNEQFF.